The clone carrying this TCR beta chain was picked up a small number of times. Its antigen is not identified. This record comes from a study of T cells after yellow fever vaccination. General observations from the study: The secondary response was weaker but peaked faster, day 5 versus 15.

V was shortened by 3 bases and J by 6 bases, with 9 bases between the two germline ends. The CDR3 loop spans 12 amino acids. As TCR cDNA was made by 5'RACE template switching, a universal primer site and UMIs were added. MiXCR was run by TCRdb on the 5' RACE reads, yielding one entry per CDR3 protein. The sample yields around 300,000 distinct CDR3 sequences, about an eighth seen once. The material was CD4+ T cells sorted from PBMCs, obtained 45 days after the yellow fever booster vaccination. The gene calls are TRBV12-3 or TRBV12-4 and TRBJ2-7; D tentatively reads TRBD1 or TRBD2 (5 bases each). This receptor was obtained from a man aged 25 to 45 who received the YFV17D yellow fever vaccine. CDR3 amino acids: CASSFPGSEQYF. CDR3 DNA sequence: TGTGCCAGCAGTTTTCCAGGGAGCGAGCAGTACTTC.